This T cell receptor beta chain was found in a study of T cell repertoires in cytomegalovirus infection. TCRdb re-derived calls from the reads in MiXCR, one entry per CDR3 protein. The sample holds approximately 490,000 distinct CDR3 sequences, around 11% seen once. This clonotype has at least ten counts. This CDR3 is 15 amino acids long. Germline V CDR1 and CDR2: MDHEN, SYDVKM. Deletions cut 1 base from V and 4 bases from J, with 13 bases between. The sequence was collected from a human donor in good health (CMV status not recorded). Some clones in this sample may be carry-over from other donors' samples. Material for sequencing was PBMCs. The chain carries TRBV28 and TRBJ1-2, with a possible D match to TRBD1 (5 bases). The CDR3 sequence: CASSLSQGRIYGYTF. CDR3 in DNA: TGTGCCAGCAGTTTATCCCAGGGACGGATCTATGGCTACACCTTC.